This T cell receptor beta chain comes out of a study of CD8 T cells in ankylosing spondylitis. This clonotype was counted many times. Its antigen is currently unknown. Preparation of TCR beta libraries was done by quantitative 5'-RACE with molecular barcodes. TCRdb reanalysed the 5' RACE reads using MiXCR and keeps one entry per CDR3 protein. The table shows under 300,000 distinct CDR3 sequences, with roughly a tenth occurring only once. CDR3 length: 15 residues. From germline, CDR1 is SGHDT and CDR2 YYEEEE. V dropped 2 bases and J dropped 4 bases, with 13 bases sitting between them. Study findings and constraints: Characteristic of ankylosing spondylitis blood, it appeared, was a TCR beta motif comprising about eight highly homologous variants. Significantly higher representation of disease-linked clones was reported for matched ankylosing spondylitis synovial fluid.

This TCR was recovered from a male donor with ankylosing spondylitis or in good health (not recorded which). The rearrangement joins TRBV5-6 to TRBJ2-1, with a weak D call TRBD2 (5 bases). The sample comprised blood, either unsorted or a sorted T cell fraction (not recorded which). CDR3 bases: TGTGCCAGCAGCTTCTCCGGGAACACTTACAATGAGCAGTTCTTC. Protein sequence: CASSFSGNTYNEQFF.